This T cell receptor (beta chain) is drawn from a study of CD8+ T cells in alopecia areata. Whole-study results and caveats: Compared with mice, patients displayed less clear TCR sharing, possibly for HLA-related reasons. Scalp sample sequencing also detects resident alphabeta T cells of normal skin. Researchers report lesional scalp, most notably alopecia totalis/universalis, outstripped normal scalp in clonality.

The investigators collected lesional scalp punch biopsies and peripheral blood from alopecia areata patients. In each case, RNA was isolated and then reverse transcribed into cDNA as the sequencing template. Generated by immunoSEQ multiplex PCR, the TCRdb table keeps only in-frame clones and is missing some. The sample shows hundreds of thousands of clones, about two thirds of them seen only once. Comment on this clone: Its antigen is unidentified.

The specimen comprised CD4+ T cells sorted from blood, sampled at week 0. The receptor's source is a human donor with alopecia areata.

CDR3 DNA: TGTGCCAGCCATAGATCGGGGAGGGACCATCAGCCCCAGCATTTT. This gives the protein CASHRSGRDHQPQHF. The chain couples TRBV5-6 to TRBJ1-5; D perhaps matches TRBD1 (5 bases). The CDR3 contains 15 residues. The V gene's germline CDR1 is SGHDT and CDR2 YYEEEE. The ends were cut back, 7 bases at V and 5 bases at J, with 19 bases in the middle.